This passage covers 20 T cell receptor beta chains from one sample sequenced in a study of blood T cell repertoires in COVID-19. The table came from immunoSEQ multiplex PCR; TCRdb's copy has only in-frame clones and leaves some out. The sample lists 220,000 or so clones, around 86% seen once, with 10% in the top ten. Input material: peripheral blood. The receptor set was obtained from a woman in her 50s with COVID-19, enrolled during active disease.

This chain uses TRBV6-4 with TRBJ2-2; D is possibly TRBD2 (6 bases). V was trimmed by 6 bases and J by 4 bases, leaving 12 bases between them. The CDR3 loop spans 14 amino acids. Looked up from germline, CDR1 is MRHNA and CDR2 is SNTAGT. The CDR3 is CASSRDSITGELFF. CDR3 DNA: TGTGCCAGCAGCCGGGACTCGATCACCGGGGAGCTGTTTTTT.

The chain recombines TRBV7-2 with TRBJ1-5, with TRBD1 identical over 7 bases. The germline CDR1 and CDR2 sequences are SGHTA and FQGNSA. This CDR3 comprises 14 residues. Trimming at V came to 3 bases and at J to 3 bases, leaving 2 bases not matched to a gene. CDR3: CASSFGTVNQPQHF. DNA of the CDR3: TGTGCCAGCAGCTTTGGGACAGTCAATCAGCCCCAGCATTTT.

This chain joins TRBV6-5 and TRBJ1-1, with D possibly matching TRBD1 (5 bases). V was shortened by 2 bases and J by 5 bases, with 6 bases between the two germline ends. The CDR3 spans 12 residues. CDR1 and CDR2 (germline): MNHEY, SVGAGI. The CDR3 nucleotides are TGTGCCAGCAGTTACAAGGGGACTGAAGCTTTCTTT. Translated, it gives CASSYKGTEAFF.

This clone was observed once. The rearrangement joins TRBV24-1 to TRBJ2-3; a weak D match, TRBD1 (6 bases). CDR1 is KGHDR, CDR2 SFDVKD, per germline. The CDR3 has 14 residues. V was trimmed by 3 bases and J by 8 bases, leaving 14 bases between them. For the CDR3, the DNA is TGTGCCACCAGTGATCCCGGGGACATGGCTACGCAGTATTTT. Translation: CATSDPGDMATQYF.

This clone came up a few times. The V call is TRBV30, the J call TRBJ1-3; D gene ambiguous. V dropped 2 bases and J dropped 0 bases, with 11 bases sitting between them. CDR1 is GTSNPN and CDR2 is SVGIG in the germline V gene (reference sequence). The CDR3 is made up of 15 amino acids. CDR3 region: CAWSPPGSSGNTIYF. As DNA, the CDR3 is TGTGCCTGGAGTCCCCCAGGAAGCTCTGGAAACACCATATATTTT.

The J gene is TRBJ2-5, the V gene TRBV10-2, with 14 bases identical to TRBD2. The germline V gene encodes CDR1 WSHSY and CDR2 SAAADI. J gave up 8 bases and V 5 bases, and 7 bases lay outside the gene matches. The CDR3 length is 15 residues. The CDR3 DNA sequence: TGCGCCAGCAGTTCGACTAGCGGGGGGGCAAAAACCCAGTACTTC. Protein sequence: CASSSTSGGAKTQYF.

The chain has TRBV5-1 and TRBJ2-1; 12 nucleotides agree with TRBD2. The CDR3 is made up of 16 amino acids. V trimming: 3 bases; J trimming: 4 bases; junction bases outside the gene matches: 5. The germline V gene has CDR1 SGHRS and CDR2 YFSETQ. The CDR3 spells CASSYKTSGGYNEQFF. As DNA, the CDR3 is TGCGCCAGCAGCTATAAGACTAGCGGGGGATACAATGAGCAGTTCTTC.

This clone has only a few counts. The rearrangement joins TRBV27 to TRBJ2-3, with TRBD2 matching over 8 bases. CDR3 size: 13 residues. Per germline, CDR1 MNHEY and CDR2 SMNVEV (reference sequence). V trimming: 3 bases; J trimming: 5 bases; junction bases outside the gene matches: 1. The CDR3 bases are TGTGCCAGCAGTTTGCTAGCGGGAGATACGCAGTATTTT. Its protein product is CASSLLAGDTQYF.

The chain has TRBV5-6 and TRBJ2-3; 14 bases line up with TRBD2. The CDR3 contains 14 residues. Germline CDR1 is SGHDT and CDR2 is YYEEEE. The V gene end was trimmed by 4 bases and the J gene end by 9 bases; junction bases not matched to a gene: 4. In nucleotides, the CDR3 is TGTGCCAGCAGCCAGACTAGCGGGGGGGCGACGCAGTATTTT. Translating gives CASSQTSGGATQYF. Together with reference TRBV5-6 and TRBJ2-3, the CDR3 gives the full variable domain: DAGVTQSPTHLIKTRGQQVTLRCSPKSGHDTVSWYQQALGQGPQFIFQYYEEEERQRGNFPDRFSGHQFPNYSSELNVNALLLGDSALYLCASSQTSGGATQYFGPGTRLTVL.

The J gene is TRBJ2-1, the V gene TRBV19; 8 bases are shared with TRBD1. V dropped 8 bases and J dropped 8; count of bases not matched to a gene: 23. Germline loops: CDR1 LNHDA, CDR2 SQIVND (reference sequence). CDR3 length: 18 residues. The CDR3 region has the DNA TGTGCCAGTTCTACCCGACAGGGGCCCACCAAACCGGTAGATGAGCAGTTCTTC. Translation gives CASSTRQGPTKPVDEQFF.

This chain connects TRBV2 to TRBJ1-1; possible D gene TRBD1, 5 bases. Trimming took 2 bases from V and 1 from J, leaving 5 bases between them. Germline V CDR1 and CDR2: SNHLY, FYNNEI. The CDR3 runs 13 residues. CDR3 protein: CASSERGNTEAFF. CDR3 sequence (DNA): TGTGCCAGCAGTGAAAGGGGGAACACTGAAGCTTTCTTT.

The chain recombines TRBV5-1 with TRBJ2-1, with a weak D call TRBD1 (5 bases). The CDR3 loop spans 15 amino acids. The germline CDR1 and CDR2 sequences are SGHRS and YFSETQ. V was clipped by 2 bases and J by 2 bases, with 11 bases between them. CDR3 amino acids: CASSFRAGTYNEQFF. The CDR3 DNA reads as TGCGCCAGCAGCTTCCGGGCAGGGACCTACAATGAGCAGTTCTTC.

V and J are TRBV29-1 and TRBJ1-2; a weak D match, TRBD1 (5 bases). The CDR3 is made up of 12 amino acids. Looked up from germline, CDR1 is SQVTM and CDR2 is ANQGSEA. Trimming stripped 2 bases from V and 3 bases from J, with 7 bases between. CDR3 sequence: CSVESRDYGYTF. The CDR3, as DNA: TGCAGCGTTGAATCCAGGGACTATGGCTACACCTTC.

This clone turned up a few times. The V gene is TRBV9, the J gene TRBJ1-2; 9 bases align to TRBD1. The CDR3 is 14 amino acids. V was clipped by 0 bases and J by 4 bases; unmatched bases: 1. Germline values: CDR1 SGDLS, CDR2 YYNGEE. The CDR3 DNA reads TGTGCCAGCAGCGTAGGGACAGGGGCCTATGGCTACACCTTC. Protein: CASSVGTGAYGYTF.

CDR3 sequence: CASGLDRGAFF. CDR3 in DNA: TGTGCTAGTGGTTTGGACAGGGGAGCTTTCTTT. The V gene is TRBV12-5, the J gene TRBJ1-1, with TRBD1 identical over 7 bases. V shed 1 base, J shed 10 bases, and the junction held 0 bases outside the gene matches. The CDR3 extends over 11 amino acids. CDR1 is LGHNT and CDR2 is FRNRAP in the germline V gene.

This clone was recorded only once. This chain links TRBV24-1 with TRBJ2-5; 7 nucleotides align to TRBD1. This CDR3 has 18 amino acids. The germline CDR1 and CDR2 sequences are KGHDR and SFDVKD. V gave up 0 bases and J gave up 1 base; unmatched junction bases: 10. CDR3 sequence: CATSDLPPGQILQETQYF. The CDR3 DNA is TGTGCCACCAGTGATTTGCCCCCGGGACAGATACTCCAAGAGACCCAGTACTTC.

Concerning this clone: This sample also contains other DNA sequences that code for the same CDR3. This rearrangement joins TRBV3-1 (or the pseudogene TRBV3-2) to TRBJ2-7, with a tentative D call TRBD1 (5 bases). This CDR3 region has 14 residues. V was pared by 1 base and J by 2 bases, with 9 bases between. CDR1 is LGHDT and CDR2 is YNNKEL in the germline V gene (reference sequence). DNA of the CDR3: TGTGCCAGCAGCCAAGGGACACGAACCTACGAGCAGTACTTC. This gives the protein CASSQGTRTYEQYF.

The chain couples TRBV3-1 (or the pseudogene TRBV3-2) to TRBJ1-3; 7 bases are shared with TRBD1. The CDR3 has 15 amino acids. J lost 4 bases, V lost 1 base, and 4 bases had no gene match. Germline V lookup: CDR1 LGHDT, CDR2 YNNKEL (reference sequence). This CDR3 is CASSQGDSWGNTIYF. DNA of the CDR3: TGTGCCAGCAGCCAAGGGGACAGCTGGGGAAACACCATATATTTT.

The chain couples TRBV7-6 to TRBJ1-2; D might be TRBD1 (6 bases). Deletions cut 4 bases from V and 4 bases from J, with 10 bases between. Germline lookup yields CDR1 SGHVS and CDR2 FNYEAQ. The CDR3 spans 13 residues. CDR3 protein: CASSSRGGYGYTF. CDR3 sequence (DNA): TGTGCCAGCAGCTCCAGGGGCGGCTATGGCTACACCTTC.

The rearrangement joins TRBV7-2 to TRBJ2-2; no clear D gene. Trimming took off 8 bases at V and 6 bases at J, with 19 bases between the two ends. The CDR3 loop spans 15 amino acids. From germline, CDR1 is SGHTA and CDR2 FQGNSA. In nucleotides, the CDR3 is TGTGCCAGCTCCTTCACGAGTGGCAGGTCCGGGGAGCTGTTTTTT. It encodes CASSFTSGRSGELFF.